Listed below are T cell receptor beta chains from one sample, sequenced in a study of T cells in Graves' hyperthyroidism and ophthalmopathy. TCRdb independently ran MiXCR on the multiplex PCR reads; one entry per CDR3 protein. The sample includes about 680,000 distinct CDR3 sequences, 35% of them seen just once. The sequenced sample consisted of blood. These receptors were taken from a woman aged 40 to 50 with Graves' hyperthyroidism. CDR3s include the opening cysteine and the closing phenylalanine or tryptophan. The D gene is left open where the match is weak.

d_gene: .; v_gene: TRBV10-2; CDR3aa: CASPITLNTEAFF
d_gene: .; v_gene: TRBV5-4; CDR3aa: CASSLAGGMGTEAFF
d_gene: .; v_gene: TRBV7-9; CDR3aa: CASSSSGTLTFYEQYF
d_gene: TRBD2; v_gene: TRBV7-9; CDR3aa: CASSPLMRREKVIYEQYF
d_gene: .; v_gene: TRBV10-3; CDR3aa: CAISPESESYGYTF
d_gene: TRBD1; v_gene: TRBV20-1; CDR3aa: CSASEGQGASGNTIYF
d_gene: TRBD2; v_gene: TRBV2; CDR3aa: CASRMTSGGTDTQYF
d_gene: .; v_gene: TRBV20-1; CDR3aa: CSARAQGGEQYF
d_gene: .; v_gene: TRBV7-9; CDR3aa: CASGPGTTNTGELFF
d_gene: TRBD2; v_gene: TRBV7-6; CDR3aa: CASRTTRAGVDTGELFF
d_gene: .; v_gene: TRBV7-2; CDR3aa: CASSPGVQIITYGYTF
d_gene: TRBD1; v_gene: TRBV9; CDR3aa: CASSTRQGAGRELFF
d_gene: .; v_gene: TRBV7-8; CDR3aa: CASSQDPAPSSYNSPLHF
d_gene: .; v_gene: TRBV6-5; CDR3aa: CASTMGSGANVLTF
d_gene: .; v_gene: TRBV29-1; CDR3aa: CSVVPNIRFRGPYEQYF
d_gene: TRBD2; v_gene: TRBV6-1; CDR3aa: CASRELAGGRNTGELFF
d_gene: TRBD1; v_gene: TRBV29-1; CDR3aa: CSGGTGSTEAFF
d_gene: TRBD2; v_gene: TRBV12-3/TRBV12-4; CDR3aa: CASSSDGLAGGLQETQYF
d_gene: TRBD1; v_gene: TRBV7-2; CDR3aa: CASSQDRGTGNTIYF
d_gene: TRBD1; v_gene: TRBV2; CDR3aa: CASGGQGAWEQYF
d_gene: TRBD1; v_gene: TRBV7-9; CDR3aa: CASSPTGTAAYEQYF
d_gene: .; v_gene: TRBV2; CDR3aa: CASRARTTSHSPLHF
d_gene: .; v_gene: TRBV6-6; CDR3aa: CASSASGAETQYF
d_gene: .; v_gene: TRBV5-4; CDR3aa: CASSPDGARDTQYF
d_gene: .; v_gene: TRBV20-1; CDR3aa: CSARARQGNEQYF
d_gene: TRBD1; v_gene: TRBV5-1; CDR3aa: CASRRQGAEEKLFF
d_gene: .; v_gene: TRBV7-2; CDR3aa: CASSPGGFITEAFF
d_gene: .; v_gene: TRBV4-3; CDR3aa: CASSQDWSSNQPQHF
d_gene: .; v_gene: TRBV29-1; CDR3aa: CSVGRDSRGNQYF
d_gene: TRBD1; v_gene: TRBV6-2/TRBV6-3; CDR3aa: CACHDRVNQPQHF
d_gene: .; v_gene: TRBV7-9; CDR3aa: CASSLERGGTNYGYTF
d_gene: .; v_gene: TRBV12-3/TRBV12-4; CDR3aa: CASTLDSLAGNTIYF
d_gene: TRBD1; v_gene: TRBV29-1; CDR3aa: CSVGGTGLSSGANVLTF
d_gene: .; v_gene: TRBV12-3/TRBV12-4; CDR3aa: CASSADLGINEKLFF
d_gene: .; v_gene: TRBV4-1; CDR3aa: CASSQDWNAHYGYTF
d_gene: .; v_gene: TRBV2; CDR3aa: CASSPPPPNTGELFF
d_gene: .; v_gene: TRBV7-2; CDR3aa: CASSHHVGSGELFF
d_gene: .; v_gene: TRBV5-1; CDR3aa: CASSLDWADTEAFF
d_gene: .; v_gene: TRBV24-1; CDR3aa: CATEIYNEQYF
d_gene: TRBD1; v_gene: TRBV7-9; CDR3aa: CASSRTGTGAYEQYF
d_gene: .; v_gene: TRBV12-3/TRBV12-4; CDR3aa: CASTRTAQGPEAFF
d_gene: .; v_gene: TRBV10-3; CDR3aa: CAISESGFNYGYTF
d_gene: .; v_gene: TRBV20-1; CDR3aa: CSARPGHTEAFF
d_gene: TRBD1; v_gene: TRBV10-1; CDR3aa: CASISGGSGELFF
d_gene: .; v_gene: TRBV2; CDR3aa: CASSDLAGSSFEQYF
d_gene: TRBD2; v_gene: TRBV6-2/TRBV6-3; CDR3aa: CAGSSRAGGDNTGELFF
d_gene: .; v_gene: TRBV7-2; CDR3aa: CASSPLARARAEAFF
d_gene: .; v_gene: TRBV7-2; CDR3aa: CASSFSWNTGELFF
d_gene: TRBD1; v_gene: TRBV29-1; CDR3aa: CSGFPGQDGNEQYF
d_gene: .; v_gene: TRBV5-1; CDR3aa: CASSFRDVLGELFF
d_gene: TRBD1; v_gene: TRBV2; CDR3aa: CASRTGTGANQPQHF
d_gene: TRBD1; v_gene: TRBV7-2; CDR3aa: CASSHGRTGDGKGYTF
d_gene: .; v_gene: TRBV6-1; CDR3aa: CASSRRLGRNTEAFF